Below are 23 T cell receptor beta chains sequenced from a single sample in a study of cytomegalovirus exposure and HLA in healthy donors. The PCR made use of 60 Vbeta and 13 Jbeta primers. TCRdb's copy holds only in-frame clones and misses some; the assay was immunoSEQ multiplex PCR. The sample includes some 180,000 clones, roughly 10% of them seen just once. The source material was PBMCs. The receptor source for this set is a woman in her 30s in good health and CMV-seropositive.

This clone has just a few counts. The chain has TRBV4-2 and TRBJ2-1, with 10 bases matching TRBD2. Per germline, CDR1 LGHNA and CDR2 YNFKEQ. V lost 4 bases, J lost 6 bases, and 6 bases stayed unmatched. This CDR3 has 15 amino acids. CDR3 DNA: TGTGCCAGCAGCCTTCTGCTAGCGGGAGTCAATGAGCAGTTCTTC. This encodes CASSLLLAGVNEQFF.

CDR3 nucleotide sequence: TGCGCCAGCAGTTGGACTAGCGGGACGGGCACAGATACGCAGTATTTT. It encodes CASSWTSGTGTDTQYF. The rearrangement links TRBV5-1 to TRBJ2-3, with 12 bases that match TRBD2. CDR1 is SGHRS, CDR2 YFSETQ, per germline. This CDR3 is built from 16 residues. V lost 5 bases, J lost 1 base, and 5 bases stayed unmatched. Full variable domain (rest looked up from reference TRBV5-1 and TRBJ2-3): KAGVTQTPRYLIKTRGQQVTLSCSPISGHRSVSWYQQTPGQGLQFLFEYFSETQRNKGNFPGRFSGRQFSNSRSEMNVSTLELGDSALYLCASSWTSGTGTDTQYFGPGTRLTVL.

The rearrangement uses TRBV19 and TRBJ1-2; D uncertain. In germline, CDR1 is LNHDA, CDR2 SQIVND (reference sequence). V shed 3 bases and J shed 2 bases, with 10 bases lying between them. The CDR3 extends over 14 amino acids. The CDR3 DNA follows: TGTGCCAGTAGTATGTGGAACGGGAACTATGGCTACACCTTC. Amino acids: CASSMWNGNYGYTF.

This clone has more than one count but fewer than ten. This chain uses TRBV6-5 with TRBJ2-2; 8 bases are shared with TRBD2. J lost 3 bases, V lost 6 bases, and 6 bases had no gene match. Germline-derived CDR1 and CDR2 are MNHEY and SVGAGI. There are 15 residues in the CDR3. The CDR3 DNA reads as TGTGCCAGCAGCTCCGGGACTAGAGACACCGGGGAGCTGTTTTTT. It codes for CASSSGTRDTGELFF.

This sequence joins TRBV27 and TRBJ2-2; 8 bases are a match to TRBD2. CDR1 and CDR2 from the germline V gene are MNHEY and SMNVEV (reference sequence). The CDR3 loop spans 15 amino acids. V trimming: 2 bases; J trimming: 5 bases; junction bases outside the gene matches: 4. The CDR3 reads CASSLTSGVTGELFF. For the CDR3, the DNA is TGTGCCAGCAGTTTAACTAGCGGCGTTACCGGGGAGCTGTTTTTT.

The chain couples TRBV6-5 to TRBJ1-4; D is unresolved. The CDR3 consists of 15 residues. V was trimmed by 2 bases and J by 0 bases, leaving 7 bases between them. Per germline, CDR1 MNHEY and CDR2 SVGAGI. The chain's CDR3 is CASSYGQTTNEKLFF. CDR3 coding DNA: TGTGCCAGCAGTTACGGGCAGACAACTAATGAAAAACTGTTTTTT.

A note on this clone: One junction end does not reproduce the germline sequence, and a read error may be involved. The chain joins TRBV5-1 to TRBJ1-2; D is unclear. The V gene's germline CDR1 is SGHRS and CDR2 YFSETQ. This CDR3 spans 15 amino acids. The CDR3 DNA reads TGCGCCAGCAGCTTCGATCCGATGAGGCACTATGGCTCCACCTTC. This codes for CASSFDPMRHYGSTF.

This clone was counted a few times. The chain links TRBV6-5 to TRBJ1-2; 11 bases are shared with TRBD1. This CDR3 spans 16 amino acids. With 2 bases clipped from V and 4 bases from J, the junction kept 6 bases outside the gene matches. The germline gives CDR1 MNHEY, CDR2 SVGAGI. The DNA for the CDR3 is TGTGCCAGCAGTTACGCCGGGACAGGGGGGCCCTATGGCTACACCTTC. Residues: CASSYAGTGGPYGYTF.

This clone has more than one count but fewer than ten. V usage is TRBV25-1 and J usage is TRBJ2-1; TRBD2 matches at 12 bases. The CDR3 loop spans 16 amino acids. V shed 3 bases, J shed 7 bases, and the junction held 7 bases outside the gene matches. Germline values: CDR1 MGHDK, CDR2 SYGVNS. The CDR3 region is CASSDTTSGRGNEQFF. CDR3 nucleotide sequence: TGTGCCAGCAGTGATACGACTAGCGGGAGAGGGAATGAGCAGTTCTTC.

The chain couples TRBV10-3 to TRBJ1-2; unclear D gene. The ends were cut back, 3 bases at V and 7 bases at J, with 9 bases in the middle. The CDR3 spans 12 residues. Germline CDR1 and CDR2: ENHRY and SYGVKD. The CDR3 loop is CAISDVLVGYTF. DNA of the CDR3: TGTGCCATCAGTGATGTCCTCGTTGGCTACACCTTC.

The chain links TRBV4-1 to TRBJ2-5; 14 bases are a match to TRBD2. The CDR3 totals 18 residues. Germline-derived CDR1 and CDR2 are MGHRA and YSYEKL. The junction had 12 bases not matched to a gene; V was cut back by 4 bases and J by 5 bases. The CDR3 protein is CASSLRLAGGQPGETQYF. As DNA, the CDR3 is TGCGCCAGCAGCCTTCGACTAGCGGGAGGGCAGCCGGGTGAGACCCAGTACTTC.

The chain couples TRBV4-1 to TRBJ2-3, with 9 bases aligning to TRBD2. V shed 4 bases, J shed 2 bases, and the junction held 7 bases outside the gene matches. The CDR3 loop spans 16 amino acids. Germline lookup yields CDR1 MGHRA and CDR2 YSYEKL. CDR3 bases: TGCGCCAGCAGCCGGCGACTAGCGGAACACACAGATACGCAGTATTTT. This codes for CASSRRLAEHTDTQYF.

This clone was detected only a few times. The chain is built from TRBV5-4 and TRBJ2-7; D possibly corresponds to TRBD1 (7 bases). The V end lost 4 bases, the J end lost 0 bases, and 14 bases lay between the germline ends. The CDR3 loop spans 15 amino acids. Per the germline V gene, CDR1 is SGHNT and CDR2 is YYREEE (reference sequence). For the CDR3, the DNA is TGTGCCAGCAGCACCCGACAGGGACTCTCCTACGAGCAGTACTTC. Its protein product is CASSTRQGLSYEQYF.

A few counts support this clone. The J gene is TRBJ2-7, the V gene TRBV18, with 7 positions matching TRBD1. Germline V gene lookup returns CDR1 KGHSH and CDR2 LQKENI. The V segment lost 4 bases and the J segment 5 bases; nucleotides outside the gene matches: 5. The CDR3 length is 13 residues. CDR3: CASSQRGLDEQYF. Here the CDR3 DNA reads TGTGCCAGCTCACAAAGGGGGCTGGACGAGCAGTACTTC.

This chain joins TRBV7-8 and TRBJ2-1, with a weak D call TRBD2 (6 bases). Germline CDR1 is SGHVS and CDR2 is FQNEAQ. The CDR3 loop spans 11 amino acids. The V end was cut by 1 base, the J end by 13 bases, with 8 bases between. CDR3 protein: CASSLGGNQFF. The CDR3 DNA reads as TGTGCCAGCAGCTTAGGCGGGAACCAGTTCTTC. Combining the CDR3 with reference TRBV7-8 and TRBJ2-1 gives the whole variable domain GAGVSQSPRYKVAKRGQDVALRCDPISGHVSLFWYQQALGQGPEFLTYFQNEAQLDKSGLPSDRFFAERPEGSVSTLKIQRTQQEDSAVYLCASSLGGNQFFGPGTRLTVL.

The chain carries TRBV5-1 and TRBJ2-3, with 11 nucleotides matching TRBD2. Germline lookup yields CDR1 SGHRS and CDR2 YFSETQ. CDR3 size: 16 residues. The trim removed 4 bases at V and 2 bases at J, leaving 6 bases unmatched. Here the CDR3 reads CASSDLAGGFTDTQYF. CDR3 DNA sequence: TGCGCCAGCAGCGATTTAGCGGGAGGGTTCACAGATACGCAGTATTTT.

The chain links TRBV5-6 to TRBJ1-2, with 8 positions matching TRBD1. Germline V gives CDR1 SGHDT, CDR2 YYEEEE. V lost 0 bases and J lost 5; bases outside the gene matches: 9. CDR3 length equals 16 residues. The CDR3 loop reads CASSLEGQVDGYGYTF. DNA for the CDR3: TGTGCCAGCAGCTTGGAGGGACAGGTGGATGGGTATGGCTACACCTTC. The complete variable domain, with remaining parts taken from reference TRBV5-6 and TRBJ1-2, reads DAGVTQSPTHLIKTRGQQVTLRCSPKSGHDTVSWYQQALGQGPQFIFQYYEEEERQRGNFPDRFSGHQFPNYSSELNVNALLLGDSALYLCASSLEGQVDGYGYTFGSGTRLTVV.

For the CDR3, the DNA is TGTGCCAGTAGCCGAGGCGGTGGTCCCGGGGAGCTGTTTTTT. Its translation is CASSRGGGPGELFF. This chain uses TRBV19 with TRBJ2-2; D call uncertain. Between the trimmed V and J ends, which lost 6 bases and 6 bases, there was a span of 14 bases. This CDR3 contains 14 residues. CDR1 and CDR2 from the germline V gene are LNHDA and SQIVND (reference sequence).

This chain links TRBV7-9 with TRBJ2-6; D is uncertain. This CDR3 is 13 amino acids long. V was clipped by 7 bases and J by 0 bases, with 4 bases between them. Germline CDR1 and CDR2: SEHNR and FQNEAQ (reference sequence). The CDR3 reads CASTISGANVLTF. CDR3 nucleotides: TGTGCCAGCACCATCTCTGGGGCCAACGTCCTGACTTTC.

The chain recombines TRBV5-1 with TRBJ2-5; D is ambiguous. The CDR3 runs to 16 residues. Germline V gene data show CDR1 as SGHRS and CDR2 as YFSETQ. The germline V and J ends were trimmed by 0 bases and 0 bases, with 12 bases remaining between them. CDR3 region: CASSLAGRSYQETQYF. DNA of the CDR3: TGCGCCAGCAGCTTGGCTGGCAGATCGTACCAAGAGACCCAGTACTTC.

This clone was counted only a few times. This chain uses TRBV19 with TRBJ1-5, with 7 bases fitting TRBD1. Germline CDR1 is LNHDA and CDR2 is SQIVND (reference sequence). The CDR3 consists of 15 residues. V lost 1 base to trimming and J lost 7 bases; unmatched junction nucleotides: 7. CDR3: CASSIGSTGLQPQHF. For the CDR3, the DNA is TGTGCCAGTAGTATAGGATCGACAGGGTTGCAGCCCCAGCATTTT.

This clone was counted a few times. The rearrangement joins TRBV7-9 to TRBJ2-5; 7 positions match TRBD2. V shed 5 bases and J 1 base; nucleotides not matched to a gene: 16. The CDR3 sequence is 18 residues long. From germline, CDR1 is SEHNR and CDR2 FQNEAQ (reference sequence). The CDR3 here is CASSPPAGTIELQETQYF. DNA of the CDR3: TGTGCCAGCAGCCCCCCGGCTGGGACTATCGAGCTCCAAGAGACCCAGTACTTC.

This rearrangement joins TRBV4-2 to TRBJ2-3; 7 positions agree with TRBD2. CDR1 and CDR2 (germline): LGHNA, YNFKEQ. V lost 1 base and J lost 4; bases outside the gene matches: 5. The CDR3 is 15 amino acids. The CDR3 DNA reads as TGTGCCAGCAGCCAAGGGACTAGAGGGTCAGATACGCAGTATTTT. Translated: CASSQGTRGSDTQYF.